These T cell receptor beta chains were read from a single sample in a study of blood T cells in healthy people across ages. MiXCR, run by TCRdb on the 5' RACE reads, gives a single entry per CDR3 protein. The sample consists of approximately 1.5 million distinct CDR3 sequences, approximately 43% of them appearing once. Sequencing input: blood. The receptor set was obtained from a woman under 30 in good health. Both conserved end residues are part of each CDR3. The D gene is left open where the match is weak.

TRBJ2-3	TRBV6-1	TRBD1	CASSSGQGAAVGADTQYF
TRBJ1-6	TRBV3-1	NA	CASSQDWGRSPLHF
TRBJ1-1	TRBV29-1	NA	CSVYRQGNTEAFF
TRBJ2-3	TRBV4-2	NA	CASSQEGAWTDMQYF
TRBJ2-1	TRBV10-3	TRBD2	CAINYRDYPHNEQFF
TRBJ2-5	TRBV9	TRBD1	CASTRTGSGNEQYF
TRBJ2-1	TRBV6-1	TRBD1	CASTDRVWNEQFF
TRBJ2-7	TRBV24-1	TRBD1	CATSVQGGAEQYF
NA	TRBV7-9	TRBD1	CASSLAPTGSYYEQYF
TRBJ1-4	TRBV15	NA	CATSRDRGGKLFF
TRBJ2-1	TRBV20-1	TRBD2	CSARGWSSGIARDEQFF
TRBJ2-5	TRBV19	NA	CASSTGLTEETQYF
TRBJ2-5	TRBV29-1	NA	CSVGGISLQETQYF
TRBJ1-5	TRBV18	NA	CASSPSSTQPQHF
TRBJ2-3	TRBV5-1	NA	CASSLKAGSDTQYF
TRBJ2-3	TRBV5-1	TRBD2	CASSFSGGESDTQYF
TRBJ2-1	TRBV7-3	NA	CASSSPTYGDEQFF
TRBJ2-7	TRBV7-2	NA	CASSLARAQGKYEQYF
TRBJ2-6	TRBV6-2/TRBV6-3	NA	CASSSVGYGANVLTF
TRBJ1-2	TRBV27	TRBD1	CASSGPGQGGGYTF
TRBJ1-4	TRBV3-1	NA	CASSQGASNEKLFF
TRBJ2-1	TRBV27	TRBD2	CASSMGLADEQFF
TRBJ1-3	TRBV12-3/TRBV12-4	TRBD1	CASRPPGQGGANTIYF
TRBJ1-2	TRBV7-8	NA	CASSFLEIGYTF
TRBJ1-2	TRBV5-1	TRBD1	CASSSGTDNYGYTF
TRBJ2-1	TRBV20-1	NA	CSARASVYNEQFF
TRBJ2-3	TRBV9	TRBD2	CASSPEGRATDTQYF
TRBJ1-1	TRBV6-5	NA	CASSLIHSGGTEAFF
TRBJ1-2	TRBV6-5	NA	CASSYSYVTGNYGYTF
TRBJ1-5	TRBV7-2	NA	CASSQLTGQPQHF
TRBJ2-7	TRBV5-1	TRBD2	CASSLAYTSGSNEQYF
TRBJ1-1	TRBV3-1	NA	CASSQDLHRLGGEAFF
TRBJ2-3	TRBV25-1	NA	CASSAHPDDTQYF